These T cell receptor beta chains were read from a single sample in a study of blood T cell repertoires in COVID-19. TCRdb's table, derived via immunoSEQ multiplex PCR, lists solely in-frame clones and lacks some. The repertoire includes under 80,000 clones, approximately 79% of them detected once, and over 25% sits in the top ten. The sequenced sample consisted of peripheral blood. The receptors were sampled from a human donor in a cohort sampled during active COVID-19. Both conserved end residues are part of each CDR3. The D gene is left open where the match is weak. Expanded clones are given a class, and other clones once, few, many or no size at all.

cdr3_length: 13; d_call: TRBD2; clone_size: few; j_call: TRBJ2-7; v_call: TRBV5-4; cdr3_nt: TGTGCCAGCAGCGTTAGCGGGAGGCCGGAGCAGTACTTC; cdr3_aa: CASSVSGRPEQYF
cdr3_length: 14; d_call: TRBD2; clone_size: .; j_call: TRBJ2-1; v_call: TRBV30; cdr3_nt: TGTGCCTGGAGTCTCGGGAGGGCCTCCAATGAGCAGTTCTTC; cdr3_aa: CAWSLGRASNEQFF
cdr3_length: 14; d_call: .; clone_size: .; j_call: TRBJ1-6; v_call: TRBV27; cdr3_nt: TGTGCCAGCAGTTTACTCAGGGTCAATTCACCCCTCCACTTT; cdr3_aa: CASSLLRVNSPLHF
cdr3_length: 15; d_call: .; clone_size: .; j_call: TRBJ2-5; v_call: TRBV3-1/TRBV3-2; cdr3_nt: TGTGCCAGCACCGAAGACGGCGGGATCCAAGAGACCCAGTACTTC; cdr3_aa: CASTEDGGIQETQYF
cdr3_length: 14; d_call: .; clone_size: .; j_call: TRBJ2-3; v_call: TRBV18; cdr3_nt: TGTGCCAGCTCACGTGGTGGCCCACAAGATACGCAGTATTTT; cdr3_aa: CASSRGGPQDTQYF
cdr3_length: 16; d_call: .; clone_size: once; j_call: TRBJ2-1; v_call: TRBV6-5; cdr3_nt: TGTGCCAGCAGTTACGATCGAGCCGTGACCTACAATGAGCAGTTCTTC; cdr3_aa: CASSYDRAVTYNEQFF
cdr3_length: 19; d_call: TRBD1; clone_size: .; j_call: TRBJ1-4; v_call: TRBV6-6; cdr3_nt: TGTGCCAGCAGTCCCCAGGGCTTCAAACCGGGACAGGGGAGTGAAAAACTGTTTTTT; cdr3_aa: CASSPQGFKPGQGSEKLFF
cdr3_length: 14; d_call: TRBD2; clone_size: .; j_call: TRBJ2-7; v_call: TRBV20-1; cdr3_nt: TGCAGTGCTAGTCGGCTAGCGGAGACCTACGAGCAGTACTTC; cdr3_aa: CSASRLAETYEQYF
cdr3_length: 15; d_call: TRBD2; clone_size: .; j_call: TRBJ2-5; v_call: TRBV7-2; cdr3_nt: TGTGCCAGCACCCCTAAAGCGGGAGGGAGAGAGACCCAGTACTTC; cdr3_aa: CASTPKAGGRETQYF
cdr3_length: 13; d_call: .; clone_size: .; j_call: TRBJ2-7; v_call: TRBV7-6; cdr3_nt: TGTGCCAGCAGCTTAGAGCTAGCCTACGAGCAGTACTTC; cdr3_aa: CASSLELAYEQYF
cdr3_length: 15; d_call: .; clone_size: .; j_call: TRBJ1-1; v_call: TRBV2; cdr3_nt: TGTGCCAGCAGTGAAGGGCACAACATGAACACTGAAGCTTTCTTT; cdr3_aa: CASSEGHNMNTEAFF
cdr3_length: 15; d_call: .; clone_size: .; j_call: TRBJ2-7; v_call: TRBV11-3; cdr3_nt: TGTGCCAGCAGCGCTCGACAGGTGATCTCCTACGAGCAGTACTTC; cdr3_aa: CASSARQVISYEQYF
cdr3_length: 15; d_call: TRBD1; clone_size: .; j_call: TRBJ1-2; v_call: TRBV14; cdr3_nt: TGTGCCAGCAGCCAAGATAGCCAGGGGGCGCGTGGCTACACCTTC; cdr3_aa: CASSQDSQGARGYTF
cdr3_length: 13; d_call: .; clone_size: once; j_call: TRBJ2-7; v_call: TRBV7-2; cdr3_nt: TGTGCCAGCAGCCCACAGTGGTCCTACGAGCAGTACTTC; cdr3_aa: CASSPQWSYEQYF
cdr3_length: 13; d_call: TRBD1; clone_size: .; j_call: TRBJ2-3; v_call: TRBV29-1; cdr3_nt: TGCAGCGTTAGGGGGCGTAGCACAGATACGCAGTATTTT; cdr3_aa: CSVRGRSTDTQYF
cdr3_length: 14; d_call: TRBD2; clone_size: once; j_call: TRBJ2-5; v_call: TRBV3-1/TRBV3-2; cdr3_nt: TGTGCCAGCAGCATACTAGCGGGAGCAGAGACCCAGTACTTC; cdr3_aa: CASSILAGAETQYF
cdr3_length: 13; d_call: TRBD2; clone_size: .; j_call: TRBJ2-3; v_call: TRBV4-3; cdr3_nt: TGCGCCAGCAGCCAAGACCTAAACCGGGAGGCGTATTTT; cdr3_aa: CASSQDLNREAYF
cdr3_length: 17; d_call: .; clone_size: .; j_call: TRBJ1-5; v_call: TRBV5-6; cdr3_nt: TGTGCCAGCAGCTTGTACAGTTCATTGGGGCTGAATCAGCCCCAGCATTTT; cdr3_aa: CASSLYSSLGLNQPQHF
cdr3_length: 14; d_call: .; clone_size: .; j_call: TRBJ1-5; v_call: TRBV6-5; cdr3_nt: TGTGCCAGCAGACCCCTCGGGGGGGGACAGCCCCAGCATTTT; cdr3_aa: CASRPLGGGQPQHF
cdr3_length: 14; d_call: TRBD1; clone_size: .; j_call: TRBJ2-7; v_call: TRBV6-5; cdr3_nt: TGTGCCAGCAGTAGGGGACAGGGGCCGCTCGAGCAGTACTTC; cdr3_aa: CASSRGQGPLEQYF